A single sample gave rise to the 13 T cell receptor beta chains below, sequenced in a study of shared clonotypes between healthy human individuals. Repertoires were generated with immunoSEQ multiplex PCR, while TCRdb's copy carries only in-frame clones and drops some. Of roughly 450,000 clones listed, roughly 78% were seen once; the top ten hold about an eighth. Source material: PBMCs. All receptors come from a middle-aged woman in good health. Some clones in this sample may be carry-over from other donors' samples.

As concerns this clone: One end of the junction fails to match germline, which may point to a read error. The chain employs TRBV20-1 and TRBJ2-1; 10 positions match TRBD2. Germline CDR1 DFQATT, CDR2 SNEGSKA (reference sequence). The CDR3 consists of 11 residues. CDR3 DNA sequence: TGCAGTGCTAGAATTAGCGGGGGGTGGATCTTC. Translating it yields CSARISGGWIF.

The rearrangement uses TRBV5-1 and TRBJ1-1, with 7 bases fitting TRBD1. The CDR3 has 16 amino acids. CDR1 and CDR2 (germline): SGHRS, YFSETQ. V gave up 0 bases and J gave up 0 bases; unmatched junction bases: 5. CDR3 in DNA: TGCGCCAGCAGCTTGGCGGCAGGGGGGTTGAACACTGAAGCTTTCTTT. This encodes CASSLAAGGLNTEAFF.

DNA of the CDR3: TGCGCCAGCAGCCAAGGACAGGCGGGGGTGGCCACTGAAGCTTTCTTT. This translates into CASSQGQAGVATEAFF. The chain employs TRBV4-1 and TRBJ1-1, with a tentative D call TRBD1 (6 bases). Trimming cost V 1 base and J 4 bases, with 16 bases left between them. The CDR3 covers 16 residues. Germline loops: CDR1 MGHRA, CDR2 YSYEKL.

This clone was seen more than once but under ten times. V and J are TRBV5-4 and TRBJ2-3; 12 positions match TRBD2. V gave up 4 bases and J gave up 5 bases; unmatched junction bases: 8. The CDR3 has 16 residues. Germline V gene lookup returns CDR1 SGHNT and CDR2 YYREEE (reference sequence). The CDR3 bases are TGTGCCAGCAGCCCGAGACTAGCGGGAGTGGGAGATACGCAGTATTTT. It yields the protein CASSPRLAGVGDTQYF.

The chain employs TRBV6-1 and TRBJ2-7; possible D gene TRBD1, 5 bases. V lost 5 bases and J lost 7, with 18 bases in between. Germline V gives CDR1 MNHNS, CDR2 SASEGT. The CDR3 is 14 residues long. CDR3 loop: CASSPTGWVGEQYF. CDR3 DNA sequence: TGTGCCAGCAGTCCAACAGGTTGGGTGGGGGAGCAGTACTTC.

The CDR3: CASSEDRTLGPQHF. DNA for the CDR3: TGTGCCAGCAGTGAGGATAGAACTTTGGGTCCCCAGCATTTT. The chain joins TRBV6-1 to TRBJ1-5; no clear D. Trimming cost V 3 bases and J 10 bases, with 16 bases left between them. CDR1 MNHNS and CDR2 SASEGT come from the germline V gene. There are 14 residues in the CDR3.

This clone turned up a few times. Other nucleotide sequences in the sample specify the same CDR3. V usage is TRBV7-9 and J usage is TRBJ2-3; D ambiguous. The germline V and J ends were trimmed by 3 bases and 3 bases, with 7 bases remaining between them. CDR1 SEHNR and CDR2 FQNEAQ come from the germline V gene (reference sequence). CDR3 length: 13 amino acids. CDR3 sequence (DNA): TGTGCCAGCAGCTTTCAAGGTACAGATACGCAGTATTTT. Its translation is CASSFQGTDTQYF.

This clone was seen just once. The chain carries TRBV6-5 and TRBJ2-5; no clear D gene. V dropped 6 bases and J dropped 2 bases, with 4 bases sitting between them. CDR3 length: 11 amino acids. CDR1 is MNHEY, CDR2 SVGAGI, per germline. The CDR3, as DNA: TGTGCCAGCAGAGAACAAGAGACCCAGTACTTC. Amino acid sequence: CASREQETQYF.

Written as DNA, the CDR3 is TGTGCCAGCAGCCAAGGACTAGCGGGCCCTATATCGCGCGAGCAGTACTTC. This gives the protein CASSQGLAGPISREQYF. The J gene is TRBJ2-7, the V gene TRBV27; 11 nucleotides line up with TRBD2. The germline V gene encodes CDR1 MNHEY and CDR2 SMNVEV (reference sequence). V shed 6 bases and J 6 bases; nucleotides not matched to a gene: 16. The CDR3 covers 17 residues.

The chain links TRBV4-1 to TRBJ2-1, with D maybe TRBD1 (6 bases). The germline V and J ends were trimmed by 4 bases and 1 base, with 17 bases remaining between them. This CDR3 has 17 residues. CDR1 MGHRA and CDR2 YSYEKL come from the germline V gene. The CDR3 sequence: CASSPLLQGSSYNEQFF. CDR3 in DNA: TGCGCCAGCAGCCCATTACTACAGGGTAGTTCCTACAATGAGCAGTTCTTC.

CDR3 region: CSVIGGTGRAEKLFF. The CDR3, as DNA: TGCAGCGTTATCGGGGGGACAGGTCGGGCTGAAAAACTGTTTTTT. The chain employs TRBV29-1 and TRBJ1-4, with 8 bases matching TRBD1. Losses at the gene ends were 5 bases for V and 7 bases for J; bases not matched to a gene: 12. There are 15 residues in the CDR3. Germline V gene lookup returns CDR1 SQVTM and CDR2 ANQGSEA.

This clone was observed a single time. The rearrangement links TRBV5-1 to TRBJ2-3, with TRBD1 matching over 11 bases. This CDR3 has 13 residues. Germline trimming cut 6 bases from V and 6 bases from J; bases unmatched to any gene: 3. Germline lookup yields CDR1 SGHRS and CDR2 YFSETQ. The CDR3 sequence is CASKGQGEDTQYF. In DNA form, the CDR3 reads TGCGCCAGCAAGGGACAGGGGGAGGATACGCAGTATTTT.

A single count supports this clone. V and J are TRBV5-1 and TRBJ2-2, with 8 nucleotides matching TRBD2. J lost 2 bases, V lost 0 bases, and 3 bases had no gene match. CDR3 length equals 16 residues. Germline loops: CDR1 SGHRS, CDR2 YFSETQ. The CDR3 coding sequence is TGCGCCAGCAGCTTGGCCGGGGGGGTCAACACCGGGGAGCTGTTTTTT. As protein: CASSLAGGVNTGELFF.